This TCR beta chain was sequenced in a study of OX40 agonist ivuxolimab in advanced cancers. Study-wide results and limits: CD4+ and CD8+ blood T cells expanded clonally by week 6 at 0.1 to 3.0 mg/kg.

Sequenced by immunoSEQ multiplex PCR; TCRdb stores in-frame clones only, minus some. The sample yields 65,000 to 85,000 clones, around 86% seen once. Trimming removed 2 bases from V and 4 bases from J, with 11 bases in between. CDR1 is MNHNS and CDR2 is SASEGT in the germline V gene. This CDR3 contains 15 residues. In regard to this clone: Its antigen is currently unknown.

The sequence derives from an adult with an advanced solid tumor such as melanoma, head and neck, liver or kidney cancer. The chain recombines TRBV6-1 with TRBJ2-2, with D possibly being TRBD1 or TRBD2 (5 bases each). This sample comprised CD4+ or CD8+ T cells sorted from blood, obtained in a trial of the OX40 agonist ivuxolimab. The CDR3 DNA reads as TGTGCCAGCAGTGAAATGGGGGAAGGCACCGGGGAGCTGTTTTTT. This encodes CASSEMGEGTGELFF.